One TCR beta chain is described in this entry. No cognate antigen has been identified for it. No base quality information exists; no much larger clone differs at one position. This entry belongs to a study of identical twins (dated by TCRdb to 2016 to 2018). As for the study more broadly: To test whether fetal clonotypes persist, this study deep-sequenced TCR alpha and beta repertoires from monozygotic twins, from unrelated adults of various ages, and from cord blood. To rule out contamination, replicate twin experiments were performed at different times with different library preparation protocols.

Here is what the overall study found, with its caveats: Zero-insertion analyses could be partly confounded by invariant T cells such as MAIT and iNKT, although diverse VJ usage argued against such confounding for most clonotypes. In beta out-of-frame sequences, excess twin sharing was weaker, because having fewer shared sequences lowered the signal-to-noise ratio. Abundant cord blood beta clonotypes had fewer insertions, young adult naive repertoires showed a similar but weaker trend, and memory repertoires showed no such trend. Because the same donors could not be followed over many years, conclusions were based on cross-sectional statistical analysis. In monozygotic twins, out-of-frame TCR alpha sharing was systematically underestimated by recombination models, although the models agreed with sharing between unrelated individuals. Compared with coincidental sharing between unrelated individuals, out-of-frame TCR alpha sequences shared between twins had an excess of sequences with low generation probability.

Library preparation employed 5' RACE. Sequenced using an Illumina HiSeq 2000. Template switching introduced a universal primer binding site; the final cDNA contained a unique molecular identifier, enabling accurate counting of TCR cDNA molecules. Specific primers in the conserved constant-segment region were used to synthesize first-strand cDNA for TCR alpha and beta chains. To control for contamination, every cDNA library was double barcoded, receiving both a SMART-Mk sample barcode and Illumina barcodes. TruSeq adapter sequences along with Illumina sample barcodes were introduced in two successive PCR steps. Sequencing of the TCR alpha and beta cDNA libraries was done on the Illumina HiSeq platform using custom primers. Concerning the study's data processing: MiGEC was used to process raw reads and extract unique molecular identifiers, and MiXCR was used to find CDR3 positions. For each individual, recombination models were inferred using an EM algorithm with the repgenHMM and IGoR tools. The analysis of shared clonotypes was done with the tcR package in R, with sharing normalized by the product of cloneset sizes. To study raw recombination free of thymic and clonal selection effects, out-of-frame nonproductive sequences were analyzed. TCRdb passed the public sequencing reads through fastp at Q25 and MiXCR, retaining productive beta sequences. Rows merge per CDR3 protein into single entries with the most common DNA and genes. The V and J calls shown here were made by TCRdb, not taken from the authors' results. Counted in this sample were 450,000 to 500,000 distinct CDR3 sequences; roughly an eighth of them appeared once. The biggest ten clones account for approximately 0.98% of the sample.

Clipping removes 4 bases from V and 1 base from J, with 9 as the unmatched junction base count. Counted from cysteine to phenylalanine, this CDR3 has 17 amino acids. The retained sequence is limited to the CDR3, 51 bases, with the frame set at the first base. CDR1 and CDR2 are drawn from the germline V gene: MNHEY, SVGAGI. Every donor was a healthy Caucasian. Three pairs of female monozygotic twins, all aged about 18 to 30 years, were included in the twin cohort. Positive isolation kits from Invitrogen were used to isolate the CD4+ and CD8+ T cell populations. This sample also belongs to another study, concerning yellow fever vaccine responses in identical twins. Taken from the second paper: According to the authors, in identical twins the way T cells responded to vaccination appeared partly convergent and partly personalized. In identical twins, the study followed T cell clones that responded to the vaccine with precision.

The rearrangement combines TRBV6-5 with TRBJ2-7, with 11 middle bases fitting TRBD2. The receptor was derived from a woman in her late teens or twenties in good health. Sequencing was performed on CD4+ T cells sorted from blood. The CDR3: CASSFPSTSGSSYEQYF. The bases are TGTGCCAGCAGTTTCCCCTCCACTAGCGGGAGTTCCTACGAGCAGTACTTC.